The 3 T cell receptor beta chains below were found in one sample sequenced in a study of blood T cell repertoires in COVID-19. Libraries were prepared by immunoSEQ multiplex PCR; TCRdb keeps only in-frame clonotypes and omits some of them. The data contain around 170,000 clones, around 89% of them singletons. The material sequenced was peripheral blood. These receptors came from a man in his 60s with acute or convalescent COVID-19.

This clone turned up a few times. Other DNA sequences in this sample translate to the same CDR3. This chain links TRBV5-1 with TRBJ1-2; D gene ambiguous. V was pared by 2 bases and J by 6 bases, with 20 bases between. The germline CDR1 and CDR2 sequences are SGHRS and YFSETQ. The CDR3 is 16 residues long. The CDR3 DNA sequence: TGCGCCAGCAGCTTAGAAAGTGGCAGACTATCCGATGGCTACACCTTC. Translated: CASSLESGRLSDGYTF.

The chain links TRBV2 to TRBJ1-2, with 8 bases lining up with TRBD1. V lost 2 bases to trimming and J lost 3 bases; unmatched junction nucleotides: 8. The CDR3 has 16 amino acids. From germline, CDR1 is SNHLY and CDR2 FYNNEI. CDR3 coding DNA: TGTGCCAGCAGTGAATTGGGACAGGCGCTTTACTATGGCTACACCTTC. This codes for CASSELGQALYYGYTF.

V gene TRBV5-1 combines with J gene TRBJ2-1; no clear D gene. V lost 4 bases to trimming and J lost 5 bases, with 4 bases between them. Germline-derived CDR1 and CDR2 are SGHRS and YFSETQ. The CDR3 contains 11 residues. The DNA for the CDR3 is TGCGCCAGCAGCCGTAACAATGAGCAGTTCTTC. Translation: CASSRNNEQFF.